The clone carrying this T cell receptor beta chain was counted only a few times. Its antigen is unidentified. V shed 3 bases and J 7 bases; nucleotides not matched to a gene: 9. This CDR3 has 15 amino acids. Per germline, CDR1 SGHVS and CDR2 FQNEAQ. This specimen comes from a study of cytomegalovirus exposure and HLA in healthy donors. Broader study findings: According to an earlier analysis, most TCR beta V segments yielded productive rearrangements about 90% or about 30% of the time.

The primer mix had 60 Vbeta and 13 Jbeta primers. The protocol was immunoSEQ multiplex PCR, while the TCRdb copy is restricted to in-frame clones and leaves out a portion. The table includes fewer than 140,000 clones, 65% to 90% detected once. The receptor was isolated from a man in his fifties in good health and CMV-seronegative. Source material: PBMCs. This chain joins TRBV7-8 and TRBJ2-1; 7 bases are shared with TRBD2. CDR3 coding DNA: TGTGCCAGCAGCTTCTTTCAAGGACTAGATAATGAGCAGTTCTTC. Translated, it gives CASSFFQGLDNEQFF.